The entry below describes one T cell receptor (beta chain). Its antigen is unidentified. The data belong to a study of shared clonotypes between healthy human individuals. Turning to the study itself: CD4 naive and CD4 memory each took three plates per donor, while CD8 naive took two and CD8 memory one. Study observations and caveats: Larger estimated richness was generally seen in naive subsets than in memory subsets. With a handful of donors compared, 4% to 5.5% of naive CD4 clonotypes were shared.

Sequencing was performed with immunoSEQ multiplex PCR; in TCRdb, only in-frame clones are kept and a portion is missing. The sample lists 1,100,000 or so clones; more than 75% were seen once. V lost 6 bases to trimming and J lost 4 bases; unmatched junction nucleotides: 6. Germline V lookup: CDR1 MNHEY, CDR2 SVGAGI. CDR3 length: 14 amino acids. The V and J genes are TRBV6-5 and TRBJ2-7; 10 nucleotides match TRBD1. The TCR originated in a man aged 18 to 35 in good health. Some clones in this sample may be carry-over from other donors' samples. Sequencing used memory CD4+ T cells from PBMCs. Subset given: CD45RA-negative fraction. CDR3 residues: CASRTGTGVYEQYF. Here the CDR3 DNA reads TGTGCCAGCAGAACCGGGACAGGGGTGTACGAGCAGTACTTC.